The rows below give T cell receptor beta chains drawn from one sample of a study of CD8+ T cells in alopecia areata. Here immunoSEQ multiplex PCR was the method, and the copy in TCRdb shows in-frame clones only, minus some. The sample carries more than 85,000 clones, 35% to 45% recorded once. The material sequenced was CD4+ T cells sorted from blood. These receptors were obtained from a human donor with alopecia areata. Both conserved end residues are part of each CDR3. A D gene is named only where the DNA matches it firmly.

d_gene: TRBD1
v_gene: TRBV29-1
j_gene: TRBJ1-1
CDR3aa: CSVEVGTGVGKAFF

d_gene: NA
v_gene: TRBV30
j_gene: TRBJ2-1
CDR3aa: CAWSVAVQSRDEQFF

d_gene: TRBD1
v_gene: TRBV29-1
j_gene: TRBJ1-2
CDR3aa: CSVGAGGGVGGYTF

d_gene: NA
v_gene: TRBV29-1
j_gene: TRBJ2-5
CDR3aa: CSVGFRETQYF

d_gene: TRBD2
v_gene: TRBV29-1
j_gene: NA
CDR3aa: CSVSGSGLGSYEQYF

d_gene: NA
v_gene: TRBV27
j_gene: TRBJ2-7
CDR3aa: CASSLSGNYEQYF

d_gene: NA
v_gene: TRBV14
j_gene: TRBJ2-2
CDR3aa: CASSHRGTANTGELFF

d_gene: NA
v_gene: TRBV4-2
j_gene: TRBJ2-5
CDR3aa: CASSQETFLETQYF

d_gene: NA
v_gene: TRBV29-1
j_gene: TRBJ2-3
CDR3aa: CSVALDFFGTDTQYF

d_gene: NA
v_gene: TRBV29-1
j_gene: TRBJ1-2
CDR3aa: CSVRGRQAINYGYTF

d_gene: NA
v_gene: TRBV29-1
j_gene: TRBJ2-6
CDR3aa: CSVQFSGANVLTF

d_gene: NA
v_gene: TRBV4-2
j_gene: TRBJ2-7
CDR3aa: CASSQDLEYEQYF

d_gene: TRBD2
v_gene: TRBV29-1
j_gene: TRBJ2-4
CDR3aa: CSVTSGLAKNIQYF

d_gene: NA
v_gene: TRBV14
j_gene: TRBJ1-2
CDR3aa: CASSQVQGSYGYTF

d_gene: NA
v_gene: TRBV30
j_gene: TRBJ1-1
CDR3aa: CAWKEGVNTEAFF

d_gene: NA
v_gene: TRBV30
j_gene: TRBJ1-2
CDR3aa: CAWSDGRYGYTF

d_gene: NA
v_gene: TRBV30
j_gene: TRBJ2-3
CDR3aa: CAWNPMQGSSTDTQYF

d_gene: TRBD1
v_gene: TRBV30
j_gene: TRBJ1-1
CDR3aa: CAWRKTGDWTEAFF

d_gene: TRBD2
v_gene: TRBV29-1
j_gene: TRBJ2-1
CDR3aa: CSVAGLGINEQFF

d_gene: TRBD2
v_gene: TRBV2
j_gene: TRBJ2-1
CDR3aa: CASRTGTSDYNEQFF

d_gene: NA
v_gene: TRBV29-1
j_gene: TRBJ2-7
CDR3aa: CSVRRGFYEQYF

d_gene: NA
v_gene: TRBV30
j_gene: TRBJ2-7
CDR3aa: CAWSVTGSYEQYF